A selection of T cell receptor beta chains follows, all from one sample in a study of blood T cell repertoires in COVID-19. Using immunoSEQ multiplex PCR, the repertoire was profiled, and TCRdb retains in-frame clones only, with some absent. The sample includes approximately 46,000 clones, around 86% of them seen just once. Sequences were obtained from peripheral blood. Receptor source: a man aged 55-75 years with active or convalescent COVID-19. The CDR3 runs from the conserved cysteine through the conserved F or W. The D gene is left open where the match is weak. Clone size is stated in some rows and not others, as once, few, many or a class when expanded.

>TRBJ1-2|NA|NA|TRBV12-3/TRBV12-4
TGTGCCAGCAGTTTAAGCCTTAACTATGGCTACACCTTC
CASSLSLNYGYTF
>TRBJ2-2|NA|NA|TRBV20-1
TGCAGTGCTAGTTCCGGGGGGAACACCGGGGAGCTGTTTTTT
CSASSGGNTGELFF
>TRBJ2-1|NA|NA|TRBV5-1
TGCGCCAGCAGCTTGGGTGACTCGTACAATGAGCAGTTCTTC
CASSLGDSYNEQFF
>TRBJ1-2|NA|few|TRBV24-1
TGTGCCACCAGTGATTCCACCCGGGACCCCGGAGGGGACTATGGCTACACCTTC
CATSDSTRDPGGDYGYTF
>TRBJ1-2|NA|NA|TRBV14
TGTGCCAGCAGCCCCGACAGGATCTATGGCTACACCTTC
CASSPDRIYGYTF
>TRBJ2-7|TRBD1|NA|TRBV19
TGTGCCAGTAGTCGGGACAGCGAGCAGTACTTC
CASSRDSEQYF
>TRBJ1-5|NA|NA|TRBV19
TGTGCCAGTAGTATTTCCCGAACAGCGGGCAATCAGCCCCAGCATTTT
CASSISRTAGNQPQHF
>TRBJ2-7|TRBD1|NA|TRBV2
TGTGCCAGCAGACGTCAGGGGGTTTCAAACTACGAGCAGTACTTC
CASRRQGVSNYEQYF
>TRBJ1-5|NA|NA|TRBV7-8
TGTGCCAGCAGCCCGGACAGAGTAAGCAATCAGCCCCAGCATTTT
CASSPDRVSNQPQHF
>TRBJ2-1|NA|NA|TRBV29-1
TGCAGCGTTTCTAATCGAGACAATGAGCAGTTCTTC
CSVSNRDNEQFF
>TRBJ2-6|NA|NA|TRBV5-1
TGCGCCAGCTCCGTCGCCGGGGGGCGCGGAGGGGCCAACGTCCTGACTTTC
CASSVAGGRGGANVLTF
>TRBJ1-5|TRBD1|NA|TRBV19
TGTGCCAGTAGCCCAAGGACAGGGGGCGGTCAGCCCCAGCATTTT
CASSPRTGGGQPQHF
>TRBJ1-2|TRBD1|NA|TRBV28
TGTGCCAGCAGTTTATATGGGGACAGGGCTCGCTACACCTTC
CASSLYGDRARYTF
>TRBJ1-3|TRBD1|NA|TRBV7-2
TGTGCCAGCAGCTTATACAGGGGTACCGGAAACACCATATATTTT
CASSLYRGTGNTIYF
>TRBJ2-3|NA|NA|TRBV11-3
TGTGCCAGCAGCTTATTAGCTAGCACAGATACGCAGTATTTT
CASSLLASTDTQYF
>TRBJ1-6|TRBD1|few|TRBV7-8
TGTGCCAGCAGCACAGGACAGGGTCCACCCCTCCACTTT
CASSTGQGPPLHF
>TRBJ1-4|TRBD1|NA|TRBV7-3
TGTGCCAGCAGCGGGGGGACAGGGCCAGGGGAAAAACTGTTTTTT
CASSGGTGPGEKLFF
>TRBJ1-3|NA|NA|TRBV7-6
TGTGCCAGCAGCTTCGAGACAGCATTTACCTCTGGAAACACCATATATTTT
CASSFETAFTSGNTIYF